One sample yielded the 21 T cell receptor beta chains listed below, sequenced in a study of vaccination and CD4 T cells after COVID-19 (dated by TCRdb to between 2021 and 2024). These TCRs are of unknown antigen specificity. Library preparation used PCR. TCRdb records Illumina iSeq 100 as the sequencer. At the Johns Hopkins FTIC core, DNA from the cultured CD4+ T cells underwent TCR sequencing with the Oncomine TCR Beta short-read assay. TCRdb cleaned the public reads at Q25 with fastp, built clones with MiXCR and kept in-frame beta chains. Entries are consolidated by CDR3 protein sequence, retaining the most common genes and DNA. In all, the sample holds under 25,000 distinct CDR3 sequences, and 40% of those were seen once. The ten most abundant clones make up 9% of the sample. The sample's treatment or condition label, decoded: approximately nine-day PBMC culture with coronavirus spike peptide pools or control peptides (ViraFEST assay).

This specimen was CD4+ T cells from blood, cultured in vitro, taken after SARS-CoV-2 vaccination. The receptor source for this set is a human donor who had recovered from COVID-19.

This chain connects TRBV7-2 to TRBJ2-5; possible D gene TRBD1, 6 bases. Germline V gene data show CDR1 as SGHTA and CDR2 as FQGNSA. The CDR3 extends over 13 amino acids. V shed 5 bases and J shed 3 bases, with 10 bases lying between them. CDR3 residues: CASSIPGEETQYF. The CDR3 coding sequence is TGTGCCAGCAGCATCCCAGGGGAAGAGACCCAGTACTTC.

The rearrangement links TRBV7-9 to TRBJ1-1, with D unresolved. Per the germline V gene, CDR1 is SEHNR and CDR2 is FQNEAQ (reference sequence). The length of the CDR3 is 12 residues. V was clipped by 4 bases and J by 11 bases, with 14 bases between them. CDR3 sequence: CASSSRVLEAFF. The CDR3, as DNA: TGTGCCAGCAGCTCCCGAGTATTAGAGGCTTTCTTT. Full variable domain (missing parts from reference TRBV7-9 and TRBJ1-1): DTGVSQNPRHKITKRGQNVTFRCDPISEHNRLYWYRQTLGQGPEFLTYFQNEAQLEKSRLLSDRFSAERPKGSFSTLEIQRTEQGDSAMYLCASSSRVLEAFFGQGTRLTVV.

By share of the sample, this clonotype is medium-sized. The J gene is TRBJ1-2, the V gene TRBV7-9, with a possible D match to TRBD1 (6 bases). From germline, CDR1 is SEHNR and CDR2 FQNEAQ (reference sequence). Trimming removed 6 bases from V and 2 bases from J, with 16 bases in between. The CDR3 length is 15 residues. The CDR3 nucleotides read TGTGCCAGCAGTTCAGGAGGGGGAGTGAACTATGGCTACACCTTC. It translates to CASSSGGGVNYGYTF.

The V gene is TRBV7-7, the J gene TRBJ2-1; D possibly corresponds to TRBD1 (8 bases). Deletions cut 5 bases from V and 11 bases from J, with 19 bases between. The germline V gene has CDR1 SSHAT and CDR2 FNYEAQ (reference sequence). The CDR3 runs to 14 residues. The CDR3, as DNA: TGTGCCAGCAGCGGGGCAGGGGGCGGGACTAAGCAGTTCTTC. Protein product: CASSGAGGGTKQFF.

This clonotype was seen more than once but under ten times. V and J are TRBV7-2 and TRBJ2-7; possibly TRBD2 for D (6 bases). CDR1 is SGHTA and CDR2 is FQGNSA in the germline V gene. V lost 1 base and J lost 4, with 11 bases in between. This CDR3 is built from 14 residues. The CDR3, as DNA: TGTGCCAGCAGCTTAGAATTTCGGGGGTACGAGCAGTACTTC. Translation gives CASSLEFRGYEQYF.

The chain recombines TRBV20-1 with TRBJ1-5; 7 bases are shared with TRBD1. The CDR3 extends over 14 amino acids. Germline-derived CDR1 and CDR2 are DFQATT and SNEGSKA (reference sequence). V lost 5 bases and J lost 4; bases outside the gene matches: 8. This CDR3 is CSAAGTERNQPQHF. For the CDR3, the DNA is TGCAGTGCTGCAGGGACAGAAAGAAATCAGCCCCAGCATTTT.

Judged by abundance, this clonotype is medium-sized. The rearrangement links TRBV5-8 to TRBJ2-7, with TRBD2 matching over 11 bases. Germline values: CDR1 SGHTS, CDR2 YDEGEE. The V segment lost 9 bases and the J segment 4 bases; nucleotides outside the gene matches: 15. This CDR3 has 16 amino acids. The CDR3 reads CATDRWASGRSYEQYF. The CDR3 bases are TGTGCCACCGATCGGTGGGCTAGCGGGAGGTCTTACGAGCAGTACTTC.

In its sample, this clonotype was seen a few times. The chain combines TRBV4-1 with TRBJ1-1; D is uncertain. Looked up from germline, CDR1 is MGHRA and CDR2 is YSYEKL. The V end lost 1 base, the J end lost 9 bases, and 15 bases lay between the germline ends. This CDR3 contains 14 residues. The CDR3 protein is CASSQAGKGQQAFF. In DNA, the CDR3 is TGCGCCAGCAGCCAAGCGGGGAAGGGTCAACAAGCTTTCTTT.

The V and J genes are TRBV5-4 and TRBJ2-3; TRBD2 matches 11 bases. This CDR3 spans 15 amino acids. Germline-derived CDR1 and CDR2 are SGHNT and YYREEE (reference sequence). The junction had 3 bases not matched to a gene; V was cut back by 1 base and J by 5 bases. The CDR3 loop is CASSLLAGGQDTQYF. The CDR3 coding sequence is TGTGCCAGCAGCTTGCTAGCGGGGGGCCAAGATACGCAGTATTTT.

This clonotype was counted between two and nine times. The chain employs TRBV7-2 and TRBJ1-6; 7 bases are a match to TRBD1. V was pared by 5 bases and J by 3 bases, with 4 bases of the junction left unmatched. The CDR3 length is 15 residues. CDR1 SGHTA and CDR2 FQGNSA come from the germline V gene. As DNA, the CDR3 is TGTGCCAGCAGCGGACGGGACAGCTATAATTCACCCCTCCACTTT. Translated, it gives CASSGRDSYNSPLHF.

V and J are TRBV28 and TRBJ2-7; perhaps TRBD2 as D (7 bases). The CDR3 loop spans 14 amino acids. The germline V and J ends were trimmed by 6 bases and 3 bases, with 15 bases remaining between them. The germline gives CDR1 MDHEN, CDR2 SYDVKM. Written as DNA, the CDR3 is TGTGCCAGCAGGGGGGGGGAGACAGGCTACGAGCAGTACTTC. It specifies CASRGGETGYEQYF.

This clonotype was counted between two and nine times. The CDR3 DNA is TGTGCCAGCTGGACGGCGTATAGCAATCAGCCCCAGCATTTT. Encoded protein: CASWTAYSNQPQHF. The rearrangement uses TRBV6-1 and TRBJ1-5; D remains unclear. The germline gives CDR1 MNHNS, CDR2 SASEGT. Trimming removed 8 bases from V and 0 bases from J, with 11 bases in between. This CDR3 is built from 14 residues.

The chain is built from TRBV30 and TRBJ2-7, with 10 positions matching TRBD2. Germline CDR1 is GTSNPN and CDR2 is SVGIG (reference sequence). The CDR3 sequence is 14 residues long. The ends lost 4 bases at V and 6 bases at J; junction bases unmatched: 9. CDR3 loop: CAWNPAGGPVEQYF. The CDR3 coding sequence is TGTGCCTGGAATCCAGCGGGGGGGCCTGTCGAGCAGTACTTC.

CDR3 region: CASSPLAGGRETQYF. In DNA, the CDR3 is TGTGCCAGTAGTCCTCTTGCGGGGGGGCGGGAGACCCAGTACTTC. The V call is TRBV19, the J call TRBJ2-5, with TRBD2 identical over 9 bases. V lost 5 bases, J lost 5 bases, and 9 bases stayed unmatched. The CDR3 contains 15 residues. CDR1 is LNHDA and CDR2 is SQIVND in the germline V gene (reference sequence).

There are a few counts of this clonotype. Germline is not matched at one junction end, which may reflect a read error. The genes are TRBV19 and TRBJ1-6; D is possibly TRBD1 (5 bases). The CDR3 length is 13 residues. Looked up from germline, CDR1 is LNHDA and CDR2 is SQIVND (reference sequence). The CDR3 region is CASSTDGRLLRDF. The CDR3 nucleotides are TGTGCCAGTAGTACGGACGGACGTCTGCTCAGGGACTTT.

The chain links TRBV4-3 to TRBJ1-5; D ambiguous. The CDR3 extends over 14 amino acids. Germline loops: CDR1 LGHNA, CDR2 YSLEER. V gave up 0 bases and J gave up 9 bases, with 12 bases separating them. For the CDR3, the DNA is TGCGCCAGCAGCCAAGAGGAAGGGTTTCCGCCCCAGCATTTT. As protein: CASSQEEGFPPQHF.

This clonotype was detected a few times. The rearrangement uses TRBV7-9 and TRBJ1-2; D unresolved. The CDR3 contains 13 residues. Between the trimmed V and J ends, which lost 3 bases and 7 bases, there was a span of 12 bases. CDR1 and CDR2 (germline): SEHNR, FQNEAQ (reference sequence). DNA of the CDR3: TGTGCCAGCAGCTTTCGAGACAATCTTGGCTACACCTTC. It specifies CASSFRDNLGYTF.

The chain couples TRBV6-2 or TRBV6-3 to TRBJ1-6; no clear D gene. Trimming pared 2 bases from V and 8 bases from J, leaving 10 bases between. CDR1 and CDR2 from the germline V gene are MNHEY and SVGEGT. This CDR3 region has 14 residues. CDR3 sequence: CASSYDTVDSPLHF. The CDR3 bases are TGTGCCAGCAGTTACGATACCGTTGATTCACCCCTCCACTTT.

The rearrangement links TRBV19 to TRBJ1-6; 7 nucleotides align to TRBD1. Germline values: CDR1 LNHDA, CDR2 SQIVND (reference sequence). V lost 7 bases, J lost 6 bases, and 3 bases stayed unmatched. This CDR3 is 13 amino acids long. Written as DNA, the CDR3 is TGTGCCAGTAACTACAGGGGTAATTCACCCCTCCACTTT. It encodes CASNYRGNSPLHF.

The rearrangement joins TRBV27 to TRBJ2-6; possible D gene TRBD2, 5 bases. The CDR3 is 14 amino acids. Germline loops: CDR1 MNHEY, CDR2 SMNVEV (reference sequence). V lost 8 bases to trimming and J lost 0 bases, with 8 bases between them. CDR3 sequence: CASQGSSGANVLTF. The CDR3, as DNA: TGTGCCAGCCAAGGGAGCTCTGGGGCCAACGTCCTGACTTTC.

The chain employs TRBV30 and TRBJ1-5, with D uncertain. The germline gives CDR1 GTSNPN, CDR2 SVGIG (reference sequence). This CDR3 spans 14 amino acids. Deletions cut 3 bases from V and 4 bases from J, with 13 bases between. CDR3 DNA: TGTGCCTGGAGAGGAGGGTTCGGGAATCAGCCCCAGCATTTT. It yields the protein CAWRGGFGNQPQHF.